This entry describes one T cell receptor (beta chain). Its antigen is unknown. These data are taken from a study of shared clonotypes between healthy human individuals. Study results and caveats: Clonotype sharing among the donors was expected to vary with sequencing depth.

CDR1 is MNHEY, CDR2 SMNVEV, per germline (reference sequence). V was trimmed by 4 bases and J by 0 bases, leaving 28 bases between them. The CDR3 has 21 residues. Clones were read by immunoSEQ multiplex PCR, and TCRdb kept only the in-frame ones, dropping some. The repertoire holds more than 400,000 clones, with 95% to 97% as singletons. The sequence was obtained from a woman aged 25 to 45 in good health. The rearrangement joins TRBV27 to TRBJ1-5; the D gene is possibly TRBD1 (5 bases). The sample comprised naive CD4+ T cells sorted from blood. Stated subset: CD45RA+ positively selected. The CDR3 nucleotides read TGTGCCAGCAGTTCCGGGGCGGGTTGCAGGGTACCCGTCCCTAGCAATCAGCCCCAGCATTTT. It yields the protein CASSSGAGCRVPVPSNQPQHF.